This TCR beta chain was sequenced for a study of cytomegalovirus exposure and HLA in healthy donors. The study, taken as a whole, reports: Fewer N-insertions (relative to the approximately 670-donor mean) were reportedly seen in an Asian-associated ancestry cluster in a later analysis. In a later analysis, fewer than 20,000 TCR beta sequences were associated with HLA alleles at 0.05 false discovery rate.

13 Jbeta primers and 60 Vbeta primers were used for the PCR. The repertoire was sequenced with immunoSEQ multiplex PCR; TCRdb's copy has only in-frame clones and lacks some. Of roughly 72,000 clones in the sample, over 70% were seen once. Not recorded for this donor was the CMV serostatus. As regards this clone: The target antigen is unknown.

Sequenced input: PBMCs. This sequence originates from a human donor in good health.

For the CDR3, the DNA is TGTGCCTGGAGTGTGGACAGGCAGAACACTGAAGCTTTCTTT. Its protein is CAWSVDRQNTEAFF. The rearrangement joins TRBV30 to TRBJ1-1, with 7 bases aligning to TRBD1. Per the germline V gene, CDR1 is GTSNPN and CDR2 is SVGIG (reference sequence). V lost 0 bases and J lost 1; bases outside the gene matches: 2. The CDR3 is 14 residues long.